This TCR beta chain was recorded in a study of blood T cell repertoires in COVID-19. The CDR3 loop spans 15 amino acids. V was trimmed by 2 bases and J by 3 bases, leaving 15 bases between them. Germline lookup yields CDR1 GTSNPN and CDR2 SVGIG (reference sequence). TCRdb's copy holds only in-frame clones and misses some; the assay was immunoSEQ multiplex PCR. The sample holds around 70,000 clones, about 89% seen once. The TCR was taken from a human donor in a cohort sampled during active COVID-19. Sequencing was carried out using peripheral blood. J is TRBJ2-3 and V is TRBV30, with D hard to call. The CDR3 is CAWSLSSSGTDTQYF. The CDR3 nucleotides are TGTGCCTGGAGTCTAAGCAGCTCCGGGACAGATACGCAGTATTTT.